This TCR beta chain was recorded in a study of T-cell reconstitution after alpha-beta-depleted transplantation in children (TCRdb year 2016). Context from the whole study: Using TCR repertoire profiling, the study quantitatively followed how T-cell immune reconstitution unfolded in children after TCRalphabeta/CD19-depleted allogeneic hematopoietic cell transplantation.

This clonotype was seen only a few times. Its antigen target is currently unknown. No quality values exist for individual bases; no much larger clone is one base distant. The method was PCR. The reads were generated on an Illumina HiSeq 2500. Molecular barcoding was employed in the preparation of TCR libraries, with unique molecular identifiers being used to normalize TCRbeta repertoire quantification. TCRdb reprocessed the public reads (quality trimming at Q25 with fastp, clone calling with MiXCR) and kept in-frame beta chains. Rows matching on CDR3 protein sequence are summarized as one entry with the most common DNA and genes. This sample has over 400,000 distinct CDR3 sequences in its table, and around 13% of those were observed once. Clones ranked in the top ten supply about 6% of the sample. The sample here was PBMCs from the stem cell graft donor, taken from the stem cell graft. This sequence was found in a human donor who donated a stem cell graft to a child with combined immunodeficiency.

The DNA sequence is given as TGTGCCAGCCAACAACAAGAGACCCAGTACTTC. Its protein reads: CASQQQETQYF. This chain is built from TRBV7-9 and TRBJ2-5, with the D segment identity uncertain. A distance of 6 bases separates the germline ends of V and J, which lose 8 bases and 2 bases respectively. Its CDR3 holds 11 amino acids, cysteine through phenylalanine. Only CDR3 DNA is held: 33 bases, read in frame from base 1. Based on the germline V gene (reference sequence), the CDR1 and CDR2 sequences are SEHNR and FQNEAQ.